One T cell receptor (beta chain) is described in this entry. Its specificity is not known. From the PCR reads, TCRdb called clonotypes with MiXCR, one entry per CDR3 protein. The sample has about 640,000 distinct CDR3 sequences, approximately 20% seen once. Germline CDR1 is SGHAT and CDR2 is FQNNGV. The V gene end was trimmed by 5 bases and the J gene end by 5 bases; junction bases not matched to a gene: 8. The CDR3 length is 14 residues. These data originate in a study of molecular identifiers for immune sequencing clone quantification. Background on the study: RNA from 20,000 or 100,000 naive CD8 cells was split five ways in replicates, with four sequenced. The study, taken as a whole, reports: More than 99% of effector molecules, versus under 1% of naive-cell molecules, belonged to clones above 20 RNA copies. Clone sizes could be underestimated for highly expanded clones when identical TCR molecules share a barcode.

The authors sorted naive CD8 T cells as CD8+CD4-CCR7+CD45RA+. This TCR came from a human donor in good health. Some libraries in this study had Jurkat cell RNA spiked in. V and J are TRBV11-2 and TRBJ1-2, with TRBD1 matching 7 bases. The sequenced sample consisted of naive CD8+ T cells from blood, with Jurkat cell RNA spiked in. Subset noted: FACS-sorted CD8+CD4-CCR7+CD45RA+ naive T cells. In nucleotides, the CDR3 is TGTGCCAGCAGCCCAGAGGGGGCAGGGTATGGCTACACCTTC. Translating gives CASSPEGAGYGYTF. Drawing the rest from reference TRBV11-2 and TRBJ1-2, the complete variable domain is EAGVAQSPRYKIIEKRQSVAFWCNPISGHATLYWYQQILGQGPKLLIQFQNNGVVDDSQLPKDRFSAERLKGVDSTLKIQPAKLEDSAVYLCASSPEGAGYGYTFGSGTRLTVV.